One and the same sample provided the 8 T cell receptor beta chains below, sequenced in a study of blood T cell repertoires in COVID-19 (dated by TCRdb to the early 2020s). The library was generated by the immunoSEQ multiplex PCR assay. The clones in this table, taken by TCRdb from immuneACCESS, are in-frame only. Not every clone is retained; where verified, under half of the shortfall comes from an unresolved V gene, and the cause of the rest is unknown. Counted in this sample were more than 140,000 clones; 75% to 85% of them appeared once. The ten largest clones add up to about 7.8% of the sample. Sequences were obtained from peripheral blood. The origin of the receptors is a woman aged 45 to 65 in a cohort sampled during active or convalescent COVID-19.

This clone was counted a few times. V is TRBV7-2 and J is TRBJ1-2, with D possibly TRBD1 on 6 matching bases. V shed 5 bases and J shed 2 bases, with 15 bases lying between them. The CDR3 has 15 amino acids. From germline, CDR1 is SGHTA and CDR2 FQGNSA. CDR3 protein: CASSPTQGSNYGYTF. The CDR3 nucleotides are TGTGCCAGCAGCCCAACACAGGGCAGCAACTATGGCTACACCTTC.

The CDR3 bases are TGCGCCAGCAGCCCCGGACAGGAAGTCTACGAGCAGTACTTC. This sequence encodes CASSPGQEVYEQYF. The genes are TRBV5-1 and TRBJ2-7, with 7 bases identical to TRBD1. The CDR3 sequence is 14 residues long. Losses at the gene ends were 4 bases for V and 3 bases for J; bases not matched to a gene: 7. CDR1 is SGHRS, CDR2 YFSETQ, per germline.

The rearrangement uses TRBV4-3 and TRBJ1-1, with 9 positions matching TRBD1. Trimming took 4 bases from V and 0 from J; bases not matched to a gene: 3. Germline loops: CDR1 LGHNA, CDR2 YSLEER. The CDR3 extends over 15 amino acids. CDR3 sequence reads: CASSLGTGLNTEAFF. The CDR3 DNA is TGCGCCAGCAGCCTCGGGACAGGGCTGAACACTGAAGCTTTCTTT.

The chain couples TRBV27 to TRBJ1-1; weak D call: TRBD1 (5 bases). The CDR3 consists of 15 residues. Germline V gene sequence: CDR1 MNHEY, CDR2 SMNVEV (reference sequence). The V end was cut by 8 bases, the J end by 3 bases, with 19 bases between. CDR3 region: CASPKGRGVDTEAFF. The CDR3, as DNA: TGTGCCAGCCCGAAAGGGAGGGGCGTGGACACTGAAGCTTTCTTT.

V usage is TRBV7-2 and J usage is TRBJ2-3; 12 bases match TRBD1. V dropped 5 bases and J dropped 4; count of bases not matched to a gene: 4. Germline assignment: CDR1 SGHTA and CDR2 FQGNSA. The CDR3 consists of 15 residues. The chain's CDR3 is CASSVGTGGPDTQYF. As DNA, the CDR3 is TGTGCCAGCAGCGTCGGGACAGGGGGCCCAGATACGCAGTATTTT.

The chain employs TRBV19 and TRBJ1-5, with 9 bases fitting TRBD1. Trimming cost V 6 bases and J 2 bases; bases outside gene matches: 8. The CDR3 totals 16 residues. Germline CDR1 LNHDA, CDR2 SQIVND (reference sequence). For the CDR3, the DNA is TGTGCCAGTAGCACGGGGACAGGGAGAGGCAATCAGCCCCAGCATTTT. Its translation is CASSTGTGRGNQPQHF. Combining the CDR3 with reference TRBV19 and TRBJ1-5 gives the whole variable domain DGGITQSPKYLFRKEGQNVTLSCEQNLNHDAMYWYRQDPGQGLRLIYYSQIVNDFQKGDIAEGYSVSREKKESFPLTVTSAQKNPTAFYLCASSTGTGRGNQPQHFGDGTRLSIL.

Regarding this clone: In the same sample, other DNA sequences code for this CDR3. The rearrangement links TRBV18 to TRBJ2-7, with D perhaps TRBD1 (5 bases). Germline CDR1 and CDR2: KGHSH and LQKENI. V lost 2 bases to trimming and J lost 3 bases, with 5 bases between them. The CDR3 has 12 residues. This CDR3 reads CASSPTGYEQYF. The CDR3 coding sequence is TGTGCCAGCTCACCAACAGGCTACGAGCAGTACTTC.

This chain uses TRBV5-1 with TRBJ2-2, with 11 bases aligning to TRBD2. The V gene end was trimmed by 3 bases and the J gene end by 1 base; junction bases not matched to a gene: 2. Germline assignment: CDR1 SGHRS and CDR2 YFSETQ. This CDR3 has 16 residues. The CDR3 sequence: CASSSLAGGNTGELFF. In nucleotides, the CDR3 is TGCGCCAGCAGCTCTCTAGCGGGGGGGAACACCGGGGAGCTGTTTTTT.